This T cell receptor beta chain was recorded in a study of T cells in Graves' hyperthyroidism and ophthalmopathy. Looking at the study overall: The authors collected peripheral blood at initial diagnosis, before any treatment.

The TCR beta CDR3 regions underwent amplification using RNA transcripts as the source. TCR CDR3 regions were first amplified by RT-PCR with HTBI primers. MiXCR was run by TCRdb on the multiplex PCR reads, yielding one entry per CDR3 protein. Of some 250,000 distinct CDR3 sequences in the sample, 14% to 15% are singletons; the top ten hold about an eighth. This clonotype was counted ten times or more. Material: blood. This TCR came from a middle-aged woman with Graves' hyperthyroidism that later progressed to Graves' ophthalmopathy.

The chain's CDR3 is CASSEEKTSGSSEQFF. CDR3 DNA sequence: TGTGCCAGCAGTGAGGAGAAGACTAGCGGGAGTTCTGAGCAGTTCTTC. V usage is TRBV2 and J usage is TRBJ2-1; 12 bases line up with TRBD2. Trimming removed 3 bases from V and 9 bases from J; junction bases left unmatched: 9. Germline V lookup: CDR1 SNHLY, CDR2 FYNNEI. The CDR3 is 16 amino acids.